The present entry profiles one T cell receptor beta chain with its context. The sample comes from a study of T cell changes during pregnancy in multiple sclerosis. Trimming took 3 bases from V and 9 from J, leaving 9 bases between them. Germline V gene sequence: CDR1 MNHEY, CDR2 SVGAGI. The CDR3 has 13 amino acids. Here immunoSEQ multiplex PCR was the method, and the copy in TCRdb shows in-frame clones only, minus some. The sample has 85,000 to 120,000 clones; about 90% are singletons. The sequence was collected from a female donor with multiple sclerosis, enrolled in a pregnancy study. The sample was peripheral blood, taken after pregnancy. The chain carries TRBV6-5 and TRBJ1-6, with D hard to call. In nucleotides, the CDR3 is TGTGCCAGCAGTTATGAGGCGATTTCACCCCTCCACTTT. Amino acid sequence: CASSYEAISPLHF.